This TCR beta chain comes out of a study of technical replicates of blood from a few donors. Profiled with immunoSEQ multiplex PCR; TCRdb holds only in-frame clones, not every one. The sample yields 68,000 or so clones, about 91% seen once. Germline assignment: CDR1 LNHNV and CDR2 YYDKDF (reference sequence). Trimming pared 5 bases from V and 2 bases from J, leaving 22 bases between. The CDR3 extends over 18 amino acids. The J gene is TRBJ2-1, the V gene TRBV15; tentative D call: TRBD1 (6 bases). Material: T cells isolated from PBMCs. The source of this sequence is a human donor in good health. The CDR3 protein is CATSLPPVGTTTYNEQFF. The CDR3 DNA is TGTGCCACCAGCTTACCCCCCGTCGGGACAACTACCTACAATGAGCAGTTCTTC.